These T cell receptor beta chains were read from a single sample in a study of cytotoxic CD8 clonotypes in ibrutinib-treated CLL. Data came from immunoSEQ multiplex PCR; TCRdb stores just in-frame clones and leaves some out. The sample comprises around 77,000 clones, around 80% of which are singletons, and around 7.7% rests with the top ten. The source material was PBMCs, sampled at disease progression, from a patient treated with ibrutinib. Source of these receptors: a human donor with chronic lymphocytic leukemia. The CDR3 runs from the conserved cysteine through the conserved F or W. D genes are given only for firm matches. Where a row states a size, it is once, few, many or the class of an expanded clone; other rows omit it.

clone size: -
V gene: TRBV7-9
J gene: TRBJ1-3
D gene: TRBD1
CDR3 DNA: TGTGCCAGCAGCTTAGCTGGGACAGGGCTATCAGGAAACACCATATATTTT
CDR3 protein: CASSLAGTGLSGNTIYF

clone size: once
V gene: TRBV5-6
J gene: TRBJ2-1
D gene: -
CDR3 DNA: TGTGCCAGCACCCGTGAGGGTGAGCAGTTCTTC
CDR3 protein: CASTREGEQFF

clone size: few
V gene: TRBV25-1
J gene: TRBJ1-3
D gene: -
CDR3 DNA: TGTGCCAGCAGTGATGTAGTCCGCTCTGGAAACACCATATATTTT
CDR3 protein: CASSDVVRSGNTIYF

clone size: few
V gene: TRBV2
J gene: TRBJ1-2
D gene: -
CDR3 DNA: TGTGCCAGCAGGGAGGCAGGGATTGGGTATGGCTACACCTTC
CDR3 protein: CASREAGIGYGYTF

clone size: -
V gene: TRBV19
J gene: TRBJ2-7
D gene: -
CDR3 DNA: TGTGCCAGTAGTACCACAGGGTCCTACGAGCAGTACTTC
CDR3 protein: CASSTTGSYEQYF

clone size: -
V gene: TRBV5-1
J gene: TRBJ2-1
D gene: -
CDR3 DNA: TGCGCCAGCAGATATAGGGGAACGAGCTCCTACAATGAGCAGTTCTTC
CDR3 protein: CASRYRGTSSYNEQFF

clone size: -
V gene: TRBV7-3
J gene: TRBJ2-1
D gene: -
CDR3 DNA: TGTGCCAGCAGCTCCCCGGGTAAGCAGGAGCAGTTCTTC
CDR3 protein: CASSSPGKQEQFF

clone size: -
V gene: TRBV6-6
J gene: TRBJ2-1
D gene: TRBD1
CDR3 DNA: TGTGCCAGCAGTTACGGGCAGGGGGCGCGGAGTGAGCAGTTCTTC
CDR3 protein: CASSYGQGARSEQFF

clone size: -
V gene: TRBV10-3
J gene: TRBJ2-2
D gene: TRBD1
CDR3 DNA: TGTGCCATCAGCCCTGGGGGGACAGGGGGCACCGGGGAGCTGTTTTTT
CDR3 protein: CAISPGGTGGTGELFF

clone size: few
V gene: TRBV10-2
J gene: TRBJ2-1
D gene: TRBD1
CDR3 DNA: TGCGCCAGCACCGAAGGGACAGGGGGCATTGAGCAGTTCTTC
CDR3 protein: CASTEGTGGIEQFF

clone size: -
V gene: TRBV11-2
J gene: TRBJ1-1
D gene: -
CDR3 DNA: TGTGCCAGCAGCTTGACAAGGTCCCACACTGAAGCTTTCTTT
CDR3 protein: CASSLTRSHTEAFF

clone size: -
V gene: TRBV6-5
J gene: TRBJ2-7
D gene: -
CDR3 DNA: TGTGCCAGCAGTTACTTCCCGGACTCCTACGAGCAGTACTTC
CDR3 protein: CASSYFPDSYEQYF

clone size: -
V gene: TRBV25-1
J gene: TRBJ2-7
D gene: TRBD1
CDR3 DNA: TGTGCCAGCAACCGGGACAGGGGAGGCGAGCAGTACTTC
CDR3 protein: CASNRDRGGEQYF

clone size: -
V gene: TRBV6-5
J gene: TRBJ1-5
D gene: -
CDR3 DNA: TGTGCCAGCAGTTACTCGGCAGGGAATCAGCCCCAGCATTTT
CDR3 protein: CASSYSAGNQPQHF

clone size: -
V gene: TRBV19
J gene: TRBJ1-4
D gene: -
CDR3 DNA: TGTGCCAGTAGTATCTCTCAGGGCACTAATGAAAAACTGTTTTTT
CDR3 protein: CASSISQGTNEKLFF

clone size: -
V gene: TRBV18
J gene: TRBJ2-1
D gene: -
CDR3 DNA: TGTGCCAGCTCACCTGGGGGTTCTGTATACAATGAGCAGTTCTTC
CDR3 protein: CASSPGGSVYNEQFF

clone size: -
V gene: TRBV19
J gene: TRBJ2-3
D gene: -
CDR3 DNA: TGTGCCAGTAGCATCGGGGGAACAGATACGCAGTATTTT
CDR3 protein: CASSIGGTDTQYF

clone size: once
V gene: TRBV4-1
J gene: TRBJ2-7
D gene: TRBD1
CDR3 DNA: TGCGCCAGCAGCCAACCCTACAGGGGGTCCTACGAGCAGTACTTC
CDR3 protein: CASSQPYRGSYEQYF

clone size: -
V gene: TRBV5-4
J gene: TRBJ2-7
D gene: -
CDR3 DNA: TGTGCCAGCAGCTTGGATCCATGGGATTACGAGCAGTACTTC
CDR3 protein: CASSLDPWDYEQYF

clone size: few
V gene: TRBV30
J gene: TRBJ2-1
D gene: TRBD1
CDR3 DNA: TGTGCCTGGAGTTCAGGGGGAAGGTTTGAACAGTTCTTC
CDR3 protein: CAWSSGGRFEQFF

clone size: -
V gene: TRBV18
J gene: TRBJ1-4
D gene: -
CDR3 DNA: TGTGCCAGCTCACCAACAACAGATGAAAAACTGTTTTTT
CDR3 protein: CASSPTTDEKLFF

clone size: few
V gene: TRBV5-1
J gene: TRBJ1-4
D gene: -
CDR3 DNA: TGCGCCAGCAGCTCGGGGCGGACAACAACTAATGAAAAACTGTTTTTT
CDR3 protein: CASSSGRTTTNEKLFF

clone size: -
V gene: TRBV2
J gene: TRBJ1-1
D gene: -
CDR3 DNA: TGTGCCAGCATAGTGTACAGGAACACTGAAGCTTTCTTT
CDR3 protein: CASIVYRNTEAFF

clone size: -
V gene: TRBV4-1
J gene: TRBJ1-4
D gene: -
CDR3 DNA: TGCGCCAGCAGCCAAGTTATCTTACAGGGCCAACTGTTTTTT
CDR3 protein: CASSQVILQGQLFF

clone size: -
V gene: TRBV2
J gene: TRBJ2-2
D gene: TRBD1
CDR3 DNA: TGTGCCAGCAGTGGACAGGGGTCGAACACCGGGGAGCTGTTTTTT
CDR3 protein: CASSGQGSNTGELFF

clone size: -
V gene: TRBV6-1
J gene: TRBJ1-1
D gene: -
CDR3 DNA: TGTGCCAGCAGGGACAACAGGGAGACTGAAGCTTTCTTT
CDR3 protein: CASRDNRETEAFF

clone size: -
V gene: TRBV23-1
J gene: TRBJ2-5
D gene: -
CDR3 DNA: TGCGCCAGCATACTTGACAGAAAAGAGACCCAGTACTTC
CDR3 protein: CASILDRKETQYF

clone size: -
V gene: TRBV19
J gene: TRBJ2-7
D gene: TRBD2
CDR3 DNA: TGTGCCAGTAACGGGTGGGGTGCTAGCGGGTCCTACGAGCAGTACTTC
CDR3 protein: CASNGWGASGSYEQYF

clone size: few
V gene: TRBV18
J gene: TRBJ1-6
D gene: TRBD1
CDR3 DNA: TGTGCCAGCTCACCACCGCCCGGGACAGCGTTTTATAATTCACCCCTCCACTTT
CDR3 protein: CASSPPPGTAFYNSPLHF

clone size: -
V gene: TRBV27
J gene: TRBJ2-3
D gene: TRBD1
CDR3 DNA: TGTGCCAGCAGTTTCTCATCTTTTGGGACAGGGGAGGACACAGATACGCAGTATTTT
CDR3 protein: CASSFSSFGTGEDTDTQYF

clone size: large
V gene: TRBV19
J gene: TRBJ1-1
D gene: -
CDR3 DNA: TGTGCCAGTAGGTCCGGCGCTGAAGCTTTCTTT
CDR3 protein: CASRSGAEAFF

clone size: -
V gene: TRBV5-1
J gene: TRBJ1-3
D gene: -
CDR3 DNA: TGCGCCAGCAGCCCTTCTTCGAGAAACACCATATATTTT
CDR3 protein: CASSPSSRNTIYF

clone size: -
V gene: TRBV7-2
J gene: TRBJ2-2
D gene: -
CDR3 DNA: TGTGCCAGCAGCCCCGGGGTTGGCGGGGAGCTGTTTTTT
CDR3 protein: CASSPGVGGELFF

clone size: -
V gene: TRBV6-5
J gene: TRBJ2-1
D gene: -
CDR3 DNA: TGTGCCAGCAGTATGGGTGGGGGTTGGAATGAGCAGTTCTTC
CDR3 protein: CASSMGGGWNEQFF

clone size: -
V gene: TRBV19
J gene: TRBJ1-2
D gene: -
CDR3 DNA: TGTGCCAGTAGTGCCCACGTAAAAGGGGCTGGCTACACCTTC
CDR3 protein: CASSAHVKGAGYTF

clone size: -
V gene: TRBV5-1
J gene: TRBJ1-5
D gene: TRBD1
CDR3 DNA: TGCGCCAGCAGCTTGTTTCCGGGACAGGGGTTCCCCGGGGATCAGCCCCAGCATTTT
CDR3 protein: CASSLFPGQGFPGDQPQHF

clone size: -
V gene: TRBV5-6
J gene: TRBJ2-5
D gene: TRBD1
CDR3 DNA: TGTGCCAGCAGCGGACAGGGTGTACAAGAGACCCAGTACTTC
CDR3 protein: CASSGQGVQETQYF

clone size: -
V gene: TRBV15
J gene: TRBJ1-5
D gene: -
CDR3 DNA: TGTGCCACCTCCTACACAGATTACAATCAGCCCCAGCATTTT
CDR3 protein: CATSYTDYNQPQHF

clone size: -
V gene: TRBV5-1
J gene: TRBJ2-6
D gene: -
CDR3 DNA: TGCGCCAGCAGCCACGGACAGCACTCTGGGGCCAACGTCCTGACTTTC
CDR3 protein: CASSHGQHSGANVLTF

clone size: -
V gene: TRBV7-9
J gene: TRBJ1-3
D gene: -
CDR3 DNA: TGTGCCAGCAGCTTAGGCCTGAAGGAGTGGGGAAACACCATATATTTT
CDR3 protein: CASSLGLKEWGNTIYF

clone size: -
V gene: TRBV4-2
J gene: TRBJ2-6
D gene: -
CDR3 DNA: TGTGCCAGCAGCCTTAACCCCCGATCTGGGGCCAACGTCCTGACTTTC
CDR3 protein: CASSLNPRSGANVLTF

clone size: -
V gene: TRBV7-7
J gene: TRBJ2-1
D gene: -
CDR3 DNA: TGTGCCAGCAGCTTAGGTGTGGACCCCCCCAGGGATGAGCAGTTCTTC
CDR3 protein: CASSLGVDPPRDEQFF

clone size: -
V gene: TRBV28
J gene: TRBJ1-2
D gene: TRBD1
CDR3 DNA: TGTGCCAGCAGAACCGACAGGGATGGCTACACCTTC
CDR3 protein: CASRTDRDGYTF

clone size: -
V gene: TRBV28
J gene: TRBJ1-6
D gene: TRBD1
CDR3 DNA: TGTGCCAGCAGTTTACCGCCGGGACAGGGGCCAGATTCTATTAATTCACCCCTCCACTTT
CDR3 protein: CASSLPPGQGPDSINSPLHF

clone size: -
V gene: TRBV18
J gene: TRBJ2-5
D gene: -
CDR3 DNA: TGTGCCAGCTCACCAGCTTTCCGTCCCCAGTACTTC
CDR3 protein: CASSPAFRPQYF

clone size: -
V gene: TRBV4-1
J gene: TRBJ1-5
D gene: -
CDR3 DNA: TGCGCCAGCAGCCAAACTCTGGGTAGCAATCAGCCCCAGCATTTT
CDR3 protein: CASSQTLGSNQPQHF

clone size: -
V gene: TRBV7-2
J gene: TRBJ1-1
D gene: -
CDR3 DNA: TGTGCCAGCAGCTTAGCCAGGGATTTTACGGCTTTCTTT
CDR3 protein: CASSLARDFTAFF

clone size: -
V gene: TRBV5-1
J gene: TRBJ2-7
D gene: TRBD2
CDR3 DNA: TGCGCCAGCACTCCCGGGGGGTACTACGAGCAGTACTTC
CDR3 protein: CASTPGGYYEQYF